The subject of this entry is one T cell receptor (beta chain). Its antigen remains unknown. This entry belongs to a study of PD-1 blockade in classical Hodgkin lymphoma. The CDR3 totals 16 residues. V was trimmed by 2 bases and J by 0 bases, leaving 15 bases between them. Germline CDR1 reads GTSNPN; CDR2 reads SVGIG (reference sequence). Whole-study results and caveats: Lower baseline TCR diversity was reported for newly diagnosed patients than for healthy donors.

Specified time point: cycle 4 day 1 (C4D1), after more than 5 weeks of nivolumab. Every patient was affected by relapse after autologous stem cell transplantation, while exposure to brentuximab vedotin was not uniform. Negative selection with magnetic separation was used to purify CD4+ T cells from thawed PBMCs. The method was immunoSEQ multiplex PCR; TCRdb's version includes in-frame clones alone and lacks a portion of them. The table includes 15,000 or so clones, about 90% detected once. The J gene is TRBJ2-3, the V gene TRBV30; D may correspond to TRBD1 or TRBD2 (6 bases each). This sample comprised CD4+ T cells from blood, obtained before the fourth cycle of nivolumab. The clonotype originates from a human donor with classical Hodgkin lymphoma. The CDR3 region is CAWSPGTLASTDTQYF. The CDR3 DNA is TGTGCCTGGAGTCCTGGGACACTAGCTAGCACAGATACGCAGTATTTT.